This TCR beta chain stems from a study of regulatory dendritic cells for organ transplantation. A note on this clone: Its cognate antigen is unknown.

V dropped 5 bases and J dropped 2; count of bases not matched to a gene: 5. Germline V CDR1 and CDR2: LNHDA, SQIVND (reference sequence). The CDR3 totals 15 residues. Clones were sequenced by immunoSEQ multiplex PCR, and TCRdb holds only the in-frame ones, with some missing. The table lists 9,500 to 15,000 clones, roughly 64% of them singletons, with 1.2% in the top ten. Sorted T cells were CFSE-labeled and cultured roughly five days with allogeneic regulatory or mature dendritic cells at 1:10. Overall study findings and caveats: Between individuals, the alloreactive memory CD8+ T cell pool differed considerably.

The material sequenced was naive CD8+ T cells from blood cultured with dendritic cells. Subset reported: CD45RA+ naive T cells. This clonotype was obtained from a human donor in good health. V and J are TRBV19 and TRBJ2-1; 8 bases fit TRBD2. The CDR3 nucleotides are TGTGCCAGTAGTCTCGGACTAGCAACCTACAATGAGCAGTTCTTC. The encoded protein is CASSLGLATYNEQFF.